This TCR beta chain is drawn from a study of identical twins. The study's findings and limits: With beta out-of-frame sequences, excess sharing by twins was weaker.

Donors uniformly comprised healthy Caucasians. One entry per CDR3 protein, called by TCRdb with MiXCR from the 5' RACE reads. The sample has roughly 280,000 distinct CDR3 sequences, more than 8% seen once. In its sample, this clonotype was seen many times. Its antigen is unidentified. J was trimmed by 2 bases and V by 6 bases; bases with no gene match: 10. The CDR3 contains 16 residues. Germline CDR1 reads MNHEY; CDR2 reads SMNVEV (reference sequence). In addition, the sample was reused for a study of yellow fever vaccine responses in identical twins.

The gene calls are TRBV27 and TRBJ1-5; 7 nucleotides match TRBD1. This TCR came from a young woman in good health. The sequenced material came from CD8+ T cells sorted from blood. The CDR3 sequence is CASSSHRGGGNQPQHF. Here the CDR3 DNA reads TGTGCCAGCAGCTCCCACAGGGGCGGGGGCAATCAGCCCCAGCATTTT.